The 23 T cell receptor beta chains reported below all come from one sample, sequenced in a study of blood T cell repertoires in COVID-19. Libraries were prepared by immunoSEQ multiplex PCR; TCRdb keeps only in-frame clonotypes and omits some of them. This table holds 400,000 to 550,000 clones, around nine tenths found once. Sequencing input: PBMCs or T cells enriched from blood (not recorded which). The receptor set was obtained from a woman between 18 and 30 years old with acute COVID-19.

The CDR3 is CASTSKGTGGFYNSPLHF. The CDR3 region has the DNA TGTGCCAGTACCTCAAAGGGCACAGGGGGCTTCTATAATTCACCCCTCCACTTT. The chain employs TRBV19 and TRBJ1-6; 9 bases align to TRBD1. The CDR3 is 18 residues long. V lost 7 bases and J lost 3; bases outside the gene matches: 13. Looked up from germline, CDR1 is LNHDA and CDR2 is SQIVND (reference sequence).

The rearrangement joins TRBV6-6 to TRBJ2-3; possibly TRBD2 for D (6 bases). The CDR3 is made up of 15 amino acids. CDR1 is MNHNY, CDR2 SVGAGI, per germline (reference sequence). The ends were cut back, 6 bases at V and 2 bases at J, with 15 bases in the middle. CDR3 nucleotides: TGTGCCAGCAGCCACCTAGGAGGGGCCACAGATACGCAGTATTTT. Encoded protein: CASSHLGGATDTQYF.

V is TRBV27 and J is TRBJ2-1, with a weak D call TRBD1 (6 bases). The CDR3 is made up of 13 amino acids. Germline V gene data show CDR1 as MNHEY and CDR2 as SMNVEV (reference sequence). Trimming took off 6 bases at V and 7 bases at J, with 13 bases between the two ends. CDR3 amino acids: CASSVGQKNEQFF. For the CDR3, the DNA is TGTGCCAGCAGCGTAGGACAGAAAAATGAGCAGTTCTTC.

The CDR3 sequence: CASSSRTGGLEKLFF. The CDR3 DNA reads TGTGCCAGCAGCTCCCGGACAGGGGGGTTGGAAAAACTGTTTTTT. The chain joins TRBV21-1 to TRBJ1-4; whether TRBD1, the table's D call, matches the DNA was not checked. TRBV21-1 constitutes a pseudogene. CDR3 length equals 15 residues.

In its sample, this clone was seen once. CDR3 bases: TGTGCCAGCACGTTCCAGACTAGCGGGGGAGGTGAGCAGTACTTC. Its translation: CASTFQTSGGGEQYF. The genes are TRBV6-5 and TRBJ2-7, with 12 bases identical to TRBD2. This CDR3 has 15 amino acids. After removal of 7 bases from V and 7 bases from J, the junction contained 11 bases not matched to a gene. Germline CDR1 and CDR2: MNHEY and SVGAGI.

As DNA, the CDR3 is TGTGCCAGCAGCTTATGGGGGGGAGGACAGCCCCAGCATTTT. It translates to CASSLWGGGQPQHF. The J gene is TRBJ1-5, the V gene TRBV7-2; D might be TRBD1 (5 bases). In germline, CDR1 is SGHTA, CDR2 FQGNSA. Trimming stripped 2 bases from V and 7 bases from J, with 12 bases between. There are 14 residues in the CDR3.

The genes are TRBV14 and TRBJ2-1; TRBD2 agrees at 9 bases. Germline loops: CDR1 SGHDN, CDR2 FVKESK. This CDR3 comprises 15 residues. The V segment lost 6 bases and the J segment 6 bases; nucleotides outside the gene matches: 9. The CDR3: CASRDNSGSGNEQFF. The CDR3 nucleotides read TGTGCCAGCAGGGATAATAGCGGGAGCGGCAATGAGCAGTTCTTC.

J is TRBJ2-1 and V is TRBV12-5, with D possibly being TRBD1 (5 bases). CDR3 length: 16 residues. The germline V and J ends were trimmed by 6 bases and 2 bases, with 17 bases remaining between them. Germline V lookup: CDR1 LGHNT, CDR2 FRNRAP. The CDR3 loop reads CASGPSRVWAYNEQFF. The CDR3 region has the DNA TGTGCTAGTGGCCCGTCCAGGGTTTGGGCCTACAATGAGCAGTTCTTC.

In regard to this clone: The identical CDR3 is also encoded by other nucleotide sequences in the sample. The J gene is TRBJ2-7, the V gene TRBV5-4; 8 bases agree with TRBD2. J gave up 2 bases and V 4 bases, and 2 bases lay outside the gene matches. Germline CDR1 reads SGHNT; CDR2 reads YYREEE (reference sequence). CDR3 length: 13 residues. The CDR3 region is CASSPGLAYEQYF. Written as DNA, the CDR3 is TGTGCCAGCAGCCCGGGACTAGCCTACGAGCAGTACTTC.

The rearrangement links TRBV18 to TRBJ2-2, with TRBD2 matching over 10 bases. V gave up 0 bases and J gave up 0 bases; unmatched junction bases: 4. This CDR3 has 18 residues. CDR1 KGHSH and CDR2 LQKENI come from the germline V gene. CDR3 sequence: CASSPPGSGGANTGELFF. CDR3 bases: TGTGCCAGCTCACCACCGGGAAGCGGGGGGGCGAACACCGGGGAGCTGTTTTTT.

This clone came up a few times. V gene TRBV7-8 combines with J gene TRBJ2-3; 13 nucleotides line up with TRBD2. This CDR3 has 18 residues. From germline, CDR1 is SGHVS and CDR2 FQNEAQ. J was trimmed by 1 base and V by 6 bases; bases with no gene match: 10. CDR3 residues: CASSPLRTSGGRTDTQYF. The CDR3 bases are TGTGCCAGCAGTCCCTTGAGGACTAGCGGGGGACGCACAGATACGCAGTATTTT.

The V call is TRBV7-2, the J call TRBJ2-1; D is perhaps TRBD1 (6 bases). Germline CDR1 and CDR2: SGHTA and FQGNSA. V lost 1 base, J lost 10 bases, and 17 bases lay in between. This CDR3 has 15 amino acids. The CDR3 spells CASSLVAGVMGEQFF. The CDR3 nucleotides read TGTGCCAGCAGCTTAGTCGCAGGGGTTATGGGCGAGCAGTTCTTC.

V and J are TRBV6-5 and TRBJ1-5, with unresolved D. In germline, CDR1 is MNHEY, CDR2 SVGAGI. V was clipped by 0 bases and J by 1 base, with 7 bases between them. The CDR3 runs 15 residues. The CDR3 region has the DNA TGTGCCAGCAGTTACTCGCAGGCAAGCAATCAGCCCCAGCATTTT. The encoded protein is CASSYSQASNQPQHF.

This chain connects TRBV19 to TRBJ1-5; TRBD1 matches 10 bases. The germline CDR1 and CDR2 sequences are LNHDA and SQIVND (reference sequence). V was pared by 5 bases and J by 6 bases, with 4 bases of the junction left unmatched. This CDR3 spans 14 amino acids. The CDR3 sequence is CASSVGTGVQPQHF. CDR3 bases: TGTGCCAGTAGTGTCGGGACAGGGGTTCAGCCCCAGCATTTT.

The CDR3 DNA reads TGTGCCAGTAGTATGGGGACAGGCCAAGAGACCCAGTACTTC. It codes for CASSMGTGQETQYF. The chain uses TRBV19 and TRBJ2-5; 8 positions agree with TRBD1. Germline CDR1 LNHDA, CDR2 SQIVND (reference sequence). This CDR3 is 14 amino acids long. Trimming took 3 bases from V and 1 from J; bases not matched to a gene: 1.

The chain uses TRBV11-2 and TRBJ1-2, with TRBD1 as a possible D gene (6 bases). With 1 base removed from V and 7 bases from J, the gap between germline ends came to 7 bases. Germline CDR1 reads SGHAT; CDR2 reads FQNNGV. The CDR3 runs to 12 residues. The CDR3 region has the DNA TGTGCCAGCAGCTTAGTAGGGGGTGGCTACACCTTC. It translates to CASSLVGGGYTF.

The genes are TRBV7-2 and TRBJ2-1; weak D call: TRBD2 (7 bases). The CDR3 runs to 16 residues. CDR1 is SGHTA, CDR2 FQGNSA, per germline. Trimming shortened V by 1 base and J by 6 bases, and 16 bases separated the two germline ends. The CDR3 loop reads CASSLGSSRGGNEQFF. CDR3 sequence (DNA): TGTGCCAGCAGCTTAGGATCGAGTAGGGGGGGCAATGAGCAGTTCTTC.

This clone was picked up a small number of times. CDR3 sequence: CASTASTGKYGYTF. CDR3 nucleotide sequence: TGTGCCAGCACCGCCTCGACAGGGAAGTATGGCTACACCTTC. V gene TRBV9 combines with J gene TRBJ1-2, with 7 bases fitting TRBD1. Germline CDR1 and CDR2: SGDLS and YYNGEE. Trimming removed 6 bases from V and 5 bases from J; junction bases left unmatched: 10. This CDR3 contains 14 residues.

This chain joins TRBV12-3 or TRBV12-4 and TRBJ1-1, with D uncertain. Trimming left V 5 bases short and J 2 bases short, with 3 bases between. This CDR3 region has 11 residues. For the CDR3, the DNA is TGTGCCAGCAGTATAAACACTGAAGCTTTCTTT. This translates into CASSINTEAFF.

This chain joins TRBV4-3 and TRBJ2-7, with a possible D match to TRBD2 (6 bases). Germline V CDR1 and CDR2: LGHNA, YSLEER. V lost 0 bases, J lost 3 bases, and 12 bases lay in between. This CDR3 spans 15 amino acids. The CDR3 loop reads CASSQDRRGNYEQYF. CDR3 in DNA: TGCGCCAGCAGCCAAGATCGTCGCGGGAACTACGAGCAGTACTTC.

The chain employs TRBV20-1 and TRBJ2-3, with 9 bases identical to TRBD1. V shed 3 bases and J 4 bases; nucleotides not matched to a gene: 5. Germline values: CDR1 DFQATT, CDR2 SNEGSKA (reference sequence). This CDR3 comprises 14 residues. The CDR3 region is CSASRGQGPDTQYF. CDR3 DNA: TGCAGTGCTAGTCGGGGACAGGGTCCAGATACGCAGTATTTT.

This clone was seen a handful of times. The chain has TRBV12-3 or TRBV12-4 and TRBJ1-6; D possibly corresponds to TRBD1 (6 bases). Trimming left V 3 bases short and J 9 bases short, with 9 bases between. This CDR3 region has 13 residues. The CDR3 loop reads CASSFEDSSPLHF. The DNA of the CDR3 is TGTGCCAGCAGTTTTGAGGACAGTTCACCCCTCCACTTT.

CDR3 in amino acids: CASSEAGSYYGYTF. CDR3 sequence (DNA): TGTGCCAGCAGTGAGGCCGGGAGTTACTATGGCTACACCTTC. This rearrangement joins TRBV6-1 to TRBJ1-2, with D unclear. Trimming removed 3 bases from V and 3 bases from J, with 11 bases in between. Per the germline V gene, CDR1 is MNHNS and CDR2 is SASEGT. The CDR3 runs to 14 residues.